This T cell receptor beta chain was observed in a study of T cell responses to AZD1222 COVID-19 vaccine. Unmatched junction bases numbered 8, after V lost 3 bases and J lost 5 bases. This CDR3 is built from 15 residues. Germline V gene data show CDR1 as MDHEN and CDR2 as SYDVKM. TCRdb keeps only in-frame clones here, not all; method: immunoSEQ multiplex PCR. The sample has around 52,000 clones, approximately 84% seen once. Notes on this clone: Its antigen remains unidentified.

Overall study findings and caveats: Recipients of AZD1222 seropositive at baseline numbered only 5 to 7. Most donors were white British and more were female, and clonal diversity was possibly underestimated. Of spike-specific TCRs, nearly half reportedly target regions left unmutated in variants. The span of vaccine-associated CD4 TCRs extended across spike, with dominance at 160-218 and 743-854.

The sequence derives from an adult in good health. The chain couples TRBV28 to TRBJ2-5, with 8 positions matching TRBD2. The specimen comprised peripheral blood, sampled on day 0 of AZD1222 vaccination. Written as DNA, the CDR3 is TGTGCCAGCAGTTTCCCGGGACTAGAGTTGGAGACCCAGTACTTC. Amino acids: CASSFPGLELETQYF.